The TCR beta chain under discussion was sequenced for a study of T cell clonality in common variable immunodeficiency. Study findings and constraints: Fewer deletions and N-nucleotide insertions were reportedly seen in common variable immunodeficiency TCR beta sequences. Compared with healthy controls, CVID subjects showed increased TCRbeta clonality, mostly in about a third. The cause of increased CVID clonality remains unclear without subpopulation sequencing.

Equal genomic DNA amounts from CVID and control samples were sequenced. Only in-frame clones appear in the TCRdb table, and some are missing; sequencing was by immunoSEQ multiplex PCR. The data show approximately 30,000 clones, none appearing only once, with 6.5% to 7.5% held by the ten largest. CDR1 is MNHEY, CDR2 SVGEGT, per germline. Losses at the gene ends were 4 bases for V and 3 bases for J; bases not matched to a gene: 2. This CDR3 spans 13 amino acids. This clone was found many times. Its antigen remains unknown. The read is 3 residues too short to cover the CDR3 end, so that end is filled in from the germline J gene. Blood came from CVID subjects not ill and not taking immunomodulatory or immunosuppressive medication.

This TCR was recovered from a human donor with common variable immunodeficiency. The chain carries TRBV6-2 or TRBV6-3 and TRBJ2-7, with 8 positions matching TRBD2. Sequenced sample: peripheral blood mononuclear cells. The CDR3 sequence: CASSFSGIYEQYF. The sequenced part of the CDR3 DNA is TGTGCCAGCAGTTTTAGCGGGATCTACGAG.